A single sample gave rise to the 5 T cell receptor beta chains below, sequenced in a study of OX40 agonist ivuxolimab in advanced cancers. Only in-frame clones appear in the TCRdb table, and some are missing; sequencing was by immunoSEQ multiplex PCR. The repertoire holds 65,000 to 70,000 clones, with around 86% as singletons. The material sequenced was CD4+ or CD8+ T cells sorted from blood, taken in a trial of the OX40 agonist ivuxolimab. The receptors stem from an adult with an advanced solid tumor such as melanoma, head and neck, liver or kidney cancer.

A word on this clone: The junction and the germline gene differ at one end; a read error may be behind it. The chain is built from TRBV15 and TRBJ2-7; 7 bases match TRBD2. This CDR3 is built from 15 residues. Germline CDR1 LNHNV, CDR2 YYDKDF (reference sequence). The CDR3: CATRGFDGGDYGQYF. CDR3 bases: TGTGCCACCAGGGGATTTGACGGAGGGGACTACGGGCAGTACTTC.

The chain carries TRBV6-6 and TRBJ1-2; D not certain. V lost 2 bases, J lost 4 bases, and 11 bases lay in between. Looked up from germline, CDR1 is MNHNY and CDR2 is SVGAGI (reference sequence). The CDR3 is made up of 14 amino acids. Here the CDR3 DNA reads TGTGCCAGCAGTTACAGTGGCGGACCCTATGGCTACACCTTC. It specifies CASSYSGGPYGYTF.

This clone was counted once. The V gene is TRBV21-1, the J gene TRBJ2-4. TRBV21-1 is an annotated pseudogene. CDR3 length equals 12 residues. The CDR3: CASSLGFIIQYF. DNA for the CDR3: TGTGCCAGCAGCCTAGGGTTCATCATCCAGTACTTC.

The chain carries TRBV18 and TRBJ1-1, with a tentative D call TRBD1 (6 bases). Trimming shortened V by 0 bases and J by 1 base, and 9 bases separated the two germline ends. The germline V gene encodes CDR1 KGHSH and CDR2 LQKENI. This CDR3 is built from 15 residues. CDR3 protein: CASSPPQGSNTEAFF. In DNA form, the CDR3 reads TGTGCCAGCTCACCACCCCAGGGGTCGAACACTGAAGCTTTCTTT.

The CDR3 DNA reads TGTGCCAGCAGCTTGGTTGGGGCTGGGGCCAACGTCCTGACTTTC. It codes for CASSLVGAGANVLTF. The V gene is TRBV5-4, the J gene TRBJ2-6; no definite D call. Germline V gene lookup returns CDR1 SGHNT and CDR2 YYREEE (reference sequence). Trimming took off 0 bases at V and 2 bases at J, with 6 bases between the two ends. CDR3 length equals 15 residues.